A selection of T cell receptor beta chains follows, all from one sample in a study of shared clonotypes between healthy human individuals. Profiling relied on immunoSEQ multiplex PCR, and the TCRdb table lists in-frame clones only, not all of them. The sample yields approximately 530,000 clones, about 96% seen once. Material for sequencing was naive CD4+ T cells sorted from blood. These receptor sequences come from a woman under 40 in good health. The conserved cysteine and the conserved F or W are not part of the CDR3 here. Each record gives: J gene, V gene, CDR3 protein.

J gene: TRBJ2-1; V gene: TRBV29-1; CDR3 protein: SSRRTSGSYSYNEQF
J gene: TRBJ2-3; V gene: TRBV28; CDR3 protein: ASSFRASGGTDTQY
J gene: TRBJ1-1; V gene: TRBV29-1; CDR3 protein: STAQNTEAF
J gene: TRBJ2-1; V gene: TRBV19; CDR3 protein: ASSSRTGEQF
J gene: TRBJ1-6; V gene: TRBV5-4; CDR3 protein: ASSQQGSNSPLH
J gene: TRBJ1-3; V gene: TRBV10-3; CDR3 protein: AISAGTAGSGNTIY
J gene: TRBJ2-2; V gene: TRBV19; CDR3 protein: ASSIPSANTGELF
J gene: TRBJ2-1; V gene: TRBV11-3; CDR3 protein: ASSQTSGSSYNEQF
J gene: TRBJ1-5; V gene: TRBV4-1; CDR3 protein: ASSHPARNQPQH
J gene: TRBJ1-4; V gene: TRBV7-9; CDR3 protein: ASSLLQGRKLF
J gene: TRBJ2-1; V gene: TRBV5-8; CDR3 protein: ASSLESRWGKQF
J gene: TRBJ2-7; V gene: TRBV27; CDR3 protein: ASSLIQRTSRPYEQY
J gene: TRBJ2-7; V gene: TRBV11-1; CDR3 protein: ASSPLRGASSYEQY
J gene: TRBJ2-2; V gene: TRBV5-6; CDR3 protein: ASSGDVFGELF
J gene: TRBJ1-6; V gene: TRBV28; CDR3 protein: ASSLADRGNSPLH
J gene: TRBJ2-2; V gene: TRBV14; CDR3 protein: ASSQRGFGGELF
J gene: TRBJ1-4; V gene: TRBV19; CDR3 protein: ASRADRVSEKLF
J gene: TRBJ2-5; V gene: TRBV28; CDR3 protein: ASSPGSVGQETQY
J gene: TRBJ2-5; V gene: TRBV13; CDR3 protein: ASSPRQGVVETQY
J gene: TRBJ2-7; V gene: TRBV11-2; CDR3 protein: ASSPLLGRGVYEQY
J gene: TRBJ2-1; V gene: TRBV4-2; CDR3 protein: ASSFYRGPSYNEQF
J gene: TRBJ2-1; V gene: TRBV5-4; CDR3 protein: ASSDGTAPYNEQF
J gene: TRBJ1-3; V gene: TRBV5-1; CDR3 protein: ASSLGHGGSGNTIY
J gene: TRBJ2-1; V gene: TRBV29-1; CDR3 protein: SVDTSRTAEQF
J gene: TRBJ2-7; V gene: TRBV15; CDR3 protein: ATSYSLLRGLAGGKTYEQY
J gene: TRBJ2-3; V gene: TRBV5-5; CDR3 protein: ASSLVGGTADTQY
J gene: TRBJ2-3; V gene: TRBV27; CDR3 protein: ASSPRDFFTDTQY
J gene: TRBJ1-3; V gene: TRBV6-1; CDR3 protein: ASSESLPGSGNTIY
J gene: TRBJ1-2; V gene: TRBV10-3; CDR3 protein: AISDWDRANYGYT
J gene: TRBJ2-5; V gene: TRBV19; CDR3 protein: ASSLDGTSNGGETQY
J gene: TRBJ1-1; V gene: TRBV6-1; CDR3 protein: ASSQGNRGRGRAEAF
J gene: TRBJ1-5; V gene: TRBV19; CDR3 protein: ASSGRQGEQPQH
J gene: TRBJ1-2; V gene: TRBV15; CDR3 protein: ATSEARRTEENYGYT
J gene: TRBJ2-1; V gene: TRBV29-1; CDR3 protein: SVTPGETYNEQF
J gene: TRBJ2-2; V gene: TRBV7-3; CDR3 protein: ASSLRNPTGPGELF
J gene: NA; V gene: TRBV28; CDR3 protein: ASTGGASYEQY
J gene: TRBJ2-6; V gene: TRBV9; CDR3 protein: ASSVATGTGANVLT
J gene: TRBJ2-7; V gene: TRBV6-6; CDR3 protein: ASSYPGQGDYEQY
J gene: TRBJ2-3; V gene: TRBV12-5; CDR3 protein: ASGLVSRLAGNGSSTDTQY
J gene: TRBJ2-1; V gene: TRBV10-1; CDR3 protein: ASSESTLGFPF
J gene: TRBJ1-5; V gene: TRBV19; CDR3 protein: ASSIFGSNQPQH
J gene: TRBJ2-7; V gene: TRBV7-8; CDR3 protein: ASSSRGDRVANEQY
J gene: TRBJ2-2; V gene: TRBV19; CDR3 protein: ASRVAGTAGELF
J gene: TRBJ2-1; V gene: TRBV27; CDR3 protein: ASSFEGRPKQF
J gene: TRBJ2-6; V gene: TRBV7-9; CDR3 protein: ASSPSGRPPGANVLT
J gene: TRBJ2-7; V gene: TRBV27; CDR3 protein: ASSPLGYEQY
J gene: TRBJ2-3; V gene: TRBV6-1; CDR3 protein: ASSVSQVLDTQY
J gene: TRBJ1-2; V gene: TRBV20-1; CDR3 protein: SARDMYGYT
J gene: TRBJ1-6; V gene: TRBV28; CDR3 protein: ASSPEPTGMSSPLH
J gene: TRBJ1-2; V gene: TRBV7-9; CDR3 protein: ASSLWDREGGYT
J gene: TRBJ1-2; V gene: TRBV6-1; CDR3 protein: ASSDQGRNYGYT
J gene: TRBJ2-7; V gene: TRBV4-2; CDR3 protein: ASSQEGLGTYYEQY